What follows describes a single T cell receptor beta chain. These data come from a study of blood T cell repertoires in COVID-19. The wider study: Material from acute and convalescent COVID-19 was sourced from the United States, Italy and Spain. Sample material is recorded as cDNA or gDNA derived from T cells, B-cell-depleted T cells, or PBMCs.

Original processing methods: From reference gene primer amplification, estimates of nucleated cell counts were derived. Sequenced by immunoSEQ multiplex PCR; TCRdb stores in-frame clones only, minus some. V and J calls plus clone size are reproduced from that table; the DNA served to infer D and trimming. The table records 80,000 to 100,000 clones, approximately 84% of them present only once. CDR1 SNHLY and CDR2 FYNNEI come from the germline V gene. Between the trimmed V and J ends, which lost 5 bases and 2 bases, there was a span of 12 bases. The CDR3 runs 14 residues. This chain links TRBV2 with TRBJ1-2; D not resolved. The sequencing input was peripheral blood. The source is a man aged 60-69 years with acute or convalescent COVID-19. This CDR3 reads CASSTKTGNYGYTF. The CDR3 nucleotides are TGTGCCAGCAGTACGAAGACGGGGAACTATGGCTACACCTTC.